Following are 14 T cell receptor beta chains from one sample sequenced in a study of OX40 agonist ivuxolimab in advanced cancers. Some clones are missing from TCRdb's copy, which holds only in-frame ones; the method was immunoSEQ multiplex PCR. Among approximately 37,000 clones listed, roughly 87% were seen once. Sequencing was performed on CD4+ or CD8+ T cells sorted from blood, taken in a trial of the OX40 agonist ivuxolimab. The source is an adult with an advanced solid tumor such as melanoma, head and neck, liver or kidney cancer.

V usage is TRBV11-2 and J usage is TRBJ2-1; possibly TRBD2 for D (7 bases). V was clipped by 1 base and J by 4 bases, with 11 bases between them. This CDR3 has 15 amino acids. CDR1 and CDR2 from the germline V gene are SGHAT and FQNNGV. The DNA for the CDR3 is TGTGCCAGCAGCTTAGGGACTAGGGGGTACAATGAGCAGTTCTTC. Its protein is CASSLGTRGYNEQFF.

V usage is TRBV6-5 and J usage is TRBJ2-5; TRBD1 agrees at 9 bases. Germline V gives CDR1 MNHEY, CDR2 SVGAGI. The V segment lost 1 base and the J segment 2 bases; nucleotides outside the gene matches: 2. The CDR3 length is 15 residues. The CDR3 sequence is CASSYYRGQQETQYF. The CDR3 DNA reads as TGTGCCAGCAGTTACTACAGGGGGCAACAAGAGACCCAGTACTTC.

The chain combines TRBV29-1 with TRBJ1-3; D gene uncertain. The CDR3 has 13 residues. Germline V gene data show CDR1 as SQVTM and CDR2 as ANQGSEA. V dropped 4 bases and J dropped 0 bases, with 7 bases sitting between them. The chain's CDR3 is CSVVGDSGNTIYF. In DNA, the CDR3 is TGCAGCGTTGTAGGAGACTCTGGAAACACCATATATTTT.

The rearrangement links TRBV29-1 to TRBJ2-7; D may be TRBD2 (5 bases). V was clipped by 2 bases and J by 3 bases, with 5 bases between them. From germline, CDR1 is SQVTM and CDR2 ANQGSEA. This CDR3 has 11 amino acids. The CDR3 reads CSVERDYEQYF. CDR3 DNA: TGCAGCGTTGAACGGGACTACGAGCAGTACTTC.

V is TRBV11-2 and J is TRBJ2-3; the match to TRBD2 covers 12 bases. Germline CDR1 SGHAT, CDR2 FQNNGV. V gave up 3 bases and J gave up 2 bases; unmatched junction bases: 12. The CDR3 sequence is 19 residues long. The CDR3 nucleotides read TGTGCCAGCAGCTTTCTCCGGACTAGCGGGGCCCTACTCACAGATACGCAGTATTTT. Translation: CASSFLRTSGALLTDTQYF.

The chain couples TRBV7-8 to TRBJ2-1, with 8 positions matching TRBD2. With V trimmed by 1 base and J by 1 base, 12 bases remained unmatched. The CDR3 has 19 amino acids. Germline values: CDR1 SGHVS, CDR2 FQNEAQ. CDR3 loop: CASSLDPILAGRSYNEQFF. The CDR3 DNA follows: TGTGCCAGCAGCTTAGACCCCATTTTAGCGGGACGATCCTACAATGAGCAGTTCTTC.

The V call is TRBV7-2, the J call TRBJ2-7; no firm D call. V lost 1 base, J lost 2 bases, and 9 bases lay in between. This CDR3 spans 14 amino acids. Germline assignment: CDR1 SGHTA and CDR2 FQGNSA. This chain's CDR3 is CASSLVSSAYEQYF. The CDR3 DNA sequence: TGTGCCAGCAGCTTAGTATCCAGCGCCTACGAGCAGTACTTC.

This sequence joins TRBV19 and TRBJ2-7, with no clear D. CDR3 length: 13 residues. With 5 bases removed from V and 2 bases from J, the gap between germline ends came to 10 bases. Germline V CDR1 and CDR2: LNHDA, SQIVND (reference sequence). The DNA of the CDR3 is TGTGCCAGTAGTTTGGGCCTTACCTACGAGCAGTACTTC. Amino acid sequence: CASSLGLTYEQYF.

The genes are TRBV5-1 and TRBJ2-3; unclear D gene. V was trimmed by 4 bases and J by 2 bases, leaving 17 bases between them. Germline-derived CDR1 and CDR2 are SGHRS and YFSETQ. CDR3 length: 16 residues. In DNA form, the CDR3 reads TGCGCCAGCAGCCTCCCTGACACCAGAGCCACAGATACGCAGTATTTT. Protein: CASSLPDTRATDTQYF.

The chain uses TRBV15 and TRBJ2-7, with 7 bases aligning to TRBD2. The length of the CDR3 is 14 residues. Germline trimming cut 0 bases from V and 3 bases from J; bases unmatched to any gene: 2. The germline gives CDR1 LNHNV, CDR2 YYDKDF (reference sequence). DNA of the CDR3: TGTGCCACCAGCAGAGAAGGCGGGAGCTACGAGCAGTACTTC. Residues: CATSREGGSYEQYF.

The chain links TRBV6-5 to TRBJ1-2, with TRBD1 as a possible D gene (5 bases). V shed 4 bases and J shed 4 bases, with 10 bases lying between them. The CDR3 sequence is 13 residues long. Germline loops: CDR1 MNHEY, CDR2 SVGAGI. The CDR3 spells CASSWGRAYGYTF. The CDR3 coding sequence is TGTGCCAGCAGTTGGGGACGGGCCTATGGCTACACCTTC.

The table lists this clone with a few counts. The CDR3 reads CASSLSGDRASYF. The CDR3, as DNA: TGTGCCAGCAGCTTATCTGGAGACAGGGCATCGTACTTC. The chain links TRBV7-8 to TRBJ2-7; 7 positions agree with TRBD1. The CDR3 length is 13 residues. Trimming took 2 bases from V and 12 from J; bases not matched to a gene: 10. Per the germline V gene, CDR1 is SGHVS and CDR2 is FQNEAQ.

The chain employs TRBV19 and TRBJ2-7; 7 bases line up with TRBD2. Losses at the gene ends were 8 bases for V and 4 bases for J; bases not matched to a gene: 11. The germline gives CDR1 LNHDA, CDR2 SQIVND (reference sequence). The CDR3 is 14 amino acids. For the CDR3, the DNA is TGTGCCAGTTCGGATGGACTAGAGTTTTACGAGCAGTACTTC. The encoded protein is CASSDGLEFYEQYF. Drawing the rest from reference TRBV19 and TRBJ2-7, the complete variable domain is DGGITQSPKYLFRKEGQNVTLSCEQNLNHDAMYWYRQDPGQGLRLIYYSQIVNDFQKGDIAEGYSVSREKKESFPLTVTSAQKNPTAFYLCASSDGLEFYEQYFGPGTRLTVT.

This chain uses TRBV29-1 with TRBJ1-1, with 8 bases matching TRBD1. Germline V gives CDR1 SQVTM, CDR2 ANQGSEA. Trimming at V came to 7 bases and at J to 8 bases, leaving 9 bases not matched to a gene. CDR3 length: 12 amino acids. The chain's CDR3 is CSGGTGTKEAFF. CDR3 DNA: TGCAGCGGGGGGACAGGCACTAAAGAAGCTTTCTTT.